This T cell receptor (beta chain) comes out of a study of cytomegalovirus exposure and HLA in healthy donors. Concerning this clone: Its matching antigen is unknown.

Produced via immunoSEQ multiplex PCR; TCRdb's table is partial and in-frame only. The data hold 300,000 to 400,000 clones, with about nine tenths observed a single time. Separation from the roughly 670-subject first cohort characterized the roughly 120-subject validation cohort, to which the donors belonged. Trimming cost V 6 bases and J 5 bases; bases outside gene matches: 5. This CDR3 contains 14 residues. Looked up from germline, CDR1 is MNHEY and CDR2 is SMNVEV (reference sequence). Overall study findings and caveats: The study designated over 150 TCR beta chains cytomegalovirus-associated.

The TCR was taken from a woman aged 18-35 years in good health and CMV-seronegative. The sequenced material came from PBMCs. This chain uses TRBV27 with TRBJ2-1; TRBD2 matches 9 bases. Here the CDR3 reads CASSPGLAHNEQFF. The CDR3 DNA follows: TGTGCCAGCAGCCCGGGACTAGCCCACAATGAGCAGTTCTTC.